This T cell receptor (beta chain) was profiled in a study of blood T cell repertoires in COVID-19. Study overall: Material from acute and convalescent COVID-19 was sourced from the United States, Italy and Spain. In each case, the material was cDNA or gDNA derived from T cells, B-cell-depleted T cells, or PBMCs.

Authors' data handling: Amplification of reference gene primers was used by the study to estimate nucleated cell counts. The assay was immunoSEQ multiplex PCR, and TCRdb's table has in-frame clones only and misses some. The DNA was the basis for D and trimming; V, J and clone size are from that table. Counted here are hundreds of thousands of clones, roughly 80% occurring once; the ten biggest clones make up more than 9.5%. This clone was seen a handful of times. J gave up 6 bases and V 7 bases, and 12 bases lay outside the gene matches. The CDR3 spans 15 residues. From germline, CDR1 is MDHEN and CDR2 SYDVKM.

The TCR comes from a woman aged 80 or older with acute or convalescent COVID-19. The specimen sequenced was peripheral blood. The chain carries TRBV28 and TRBJ1-5; 7 bases fit TRBD1. The CDR3 loop is CASTVTGEGGQPQHF. The CDR3 DNA reads TGTGCCAGCACAGTAACAGGGGAAGGGGGTCAGCCCCAGCATTTT.